The 31 T cell receptor beta chains below were found in one sample sequenced in a study of blood T cell repertoires in COVID-19. Measured with immunoSEQ multiplex PCR; TCRdb has only the in-frame clones, and not every one. In the table there are about 170,000 clones, about 83% of which are singletons. Sequencing was performed on peripheral blood. These receptors were collected from a man younger than 35 with active or convalescent COVID-19.

This clone showed up just a few times. The chain recombines TRBV7-9 with TRBJ2-1; 13 bases are a match to TRBD2. The V and J ends lost 3 bases and 7 bases, in that order; junction bases with no gene match: 3. The CDR3 is 15 residues long. The germline V gene has CDR1 SEHNR and CDR2 FQNEAQ (reference sequence). Written as DNA, the CDR3 is TGTGCCAGCAGCTTCACTAGCGGGGGGGCAAATGAGCAGTTCTTC. Translation: CASSFTSGGANEQFF.

This chain connects TRBV7-7 to TRBJ1-5; perhaps TRBD1 as D (5 bases). From germline, CDR1 is SSHAT and CDR2 FNYEAQ (reference sequence). Trimming pared 0 bases from V and 5 bases from J, leaving 14 bases between. The CDR3 is 16 residues long. The CDR3 sequence is CASSLAEMTEYQPQHF. As DNA, the CDR3 is TGTGCCAGCAGCTTAGCGGAGATGACAGAGTATCAGCCCCAGCATTTT.

This chain uses TRBV7-9 with TRBJ1-4, with TRBD1 matching 8 bases. Unmatched junction bases numbered 9, after V lost 5 bases and J lost 7 bases. CDR3 size: 15 residues. CDR1 and CDR2 (germline): SEHNR, FQNEAQ (reference sequence). The CDR3 protein is CASSGSTGAFEKLFF. CDR3 DNA: TGTGCCAGCAGCGGGTCGACAGGGGCTTTTGAAAAACTGTTTTTT. The full variable domain, completed using reference TRBV7-9 and TRBJ1-4, is DTGVSQNPRHKITKRGQNVTFRCDPISEHNRLYWYRQTLGQGPEFLTYFQNEAQLEKSRLLSDRFSAERPKGSFSTLEIQRTEQGDSAMYLCASSGSTGAFEKLFFGSGTQLSVL.

This chain links TRBV5-1 with TRBJ2-7, with TRBD2 identical over 7 bases. Germline V gives CDR1 SGHRS, CDR2 YFSETQ. After removal of 1 base from V and 3 bases from J, the junction contained 7 bases not matched to a gene. This CDR3 is 15 amino acids long. The chain's CDR3 is CASSLWEGQRYEQYF. CDR3 coding DNA: TGCGCCAGCAGCTTGTGGGAGGGTCAACGCTACGAGCAGTACTTC.

The chain joins TRBV3-1 (or the pseudogene TRBV3-2) to TRBJ1-2, with TRBD1 as a possible D gene (6 bases). The CDR3 has 14 residues. CDR1 is LGHDT and CDR2 is YNNKEL in the germline V gene (reference sequence). V was pared by 0 bases and J by 10 bases, with 15 bases between. In DNA form, the CDR3 reads TGTGCCAGCAGCCAAGATCGTAACAGGGACGCCTACACCTTC. Translating it yields CASSQDRNRDAYTF.

The V and J genes are TRBV7-2 and TRBJ2-1; 7 bases match TRBD2. The CDR3 has 15 amino acids. Trimming at V came to 2 bases and at J to 2 bases, leaving 3 bases not matched to a gene. The germline V gene has CDR1 SGHTA and CDR2 FQGNSA. CDR3 loop: CASSLSRGAYNEQFF. CDR3 sequence (DNA): TGTGCCAGCAGCTTATCCCGGGGGGCCTACAATGAGCAGTTCTTC.

This rearrangement joins TRBV3-1 (or the pseudogene TRBV3-2) to TRBJ1-2, with 9 bases matching TRBD1. There are 13 residues in the CDR3. In germline, CDR1 is LGHDT, CDR2 YNNKEL (reference sequence). Trimming removed 8 bases from V and 3 bases from J; junction bases left unmatched: 4. CDR3 bases: TGTGCCAGCCGTCGACAGGGGGACTATGGCTACACCTTC. Translated: CASRRQGDYGYTF.

The rearrangement links TRBV6-2 or TRBV6-3 to TRBJ1-1, with a possible D match to TRBD1 (6 bases). CDR3 length: 12 residues. Per germline, CDR1 MNHEY and CDR2 SVGEGT. V lost 2 bases and J 7 bases, leaving 8 bases between the germline ends. CDR3: CASSYGTNEAFF. CDR3 sequence (DNA): TGTGCCAGCAGTTACGGGACAAATGAAGCTTTCTTT.

In DNA, the CDR3 is TGTGCCAGCAGTTTAGAGCCGATAGACTTGAACACTGAAGCTTTCTTT. Its translation is CASSLEPIDLNTEAFF. This chain uses TRBV27 with TRBJ1-1; D call uncertain. V dropped 2 bases and J dropped 0 bases, with 13 bases sitting between them. The germline gives CDR1 MNHEY, CDR2 SMNVEV (reference sequence). This CDR3 has 16 residues.

V and J are TRBV20-1 and TRBJ2-1, with D possibly being TRBD1 (5 bases). V lost 8 bases and J lost 8, with 7 bases in between. The length of the CDR3 is 9 residues. Germline-derived CDR1 and CDR2 are DFQATT and SNEGSKA (reference sequence). This CDR3 is CSQGYEQFF. CDR3 nucleotides: TGCAGTCAGGGCTATGAGCAGTTCTTC.

This clone was counted a single time. The V call is TRBV6-2 or TRBV6-3, the J call TRBJ2-5; weak D call: TRBD1 (5 bases). The CDR3 runs to 13 residues. With 5 bases removed from V and 6 bases from J, the gap between germline ends came to 13 bases. Germline values: CDR1 MNHEY, CDR2 SVGEGT. The DNA of the CDR3 is TGTGCCAGCAGTGACACCAGGGTACAGACCCAGTACTTC. Translation gives CASSDTRVQTQYF.

The chain is built from TRBV1 and TRBJ2-7; the table's D gene call, TRBD1, was not cross checked with the DNA. TRBV1 is flagged as a pseudogene. The CDR3 length is 19 residues. CDR3 nucleotide sequence: TGCACCAGCAGCCCTTCGCTTACAGGGTCAACCACAGGGGGCTACGAGCAGTACGTC. Encoded protein: CTSSPSLTGSTTGGYEQYV.

The CDR3 here is CSETNRLTDTQYF. CDR3 sequence (DNA): TGCAGCGAGACCAACAGGCTGACAGATACGCAGTATTTT. This sequence joins TRBV29-1 and TRBJ2-3; D is perhaps TRBD1 (5 bases). The CDR3 covers 13 residues. The germline V gene encodes CDR1 SQVTM and CDR2 ANQGSEA. The V end lost 7 bases, the J end lost 3 bases, and 14 bases lay between the germline ends.

This rearrangement joins TRBV5-1 to TRBJ2-7, with TRBD1 identical over 8 bases. The CDR3 runs 14 residues. Per the germline V gene, CDR1 is SGHRS and CDR2 is YFSETQ. Trimming took 4 bases from V and 4 from J; bases not matched to a gene: 7. CDR3 coding DNA: TGCGCCAGCAGCCCACAGACAGGGGAGTACGAGCAGTACTTC. It is translated as CASSPQTGEYEQYF.

Regarding this clone: In the same sample, other DNA sequences code for this CDR3. The rearrangement uses TRBV7-2 and TRBJ1-4, with D perhaps matching TRBD1 (5 bases). The germline gives CDR1 SGHTA, CDR2 FQGNSA. CDR3 length: 12 amino acids. The ends were cut back, 2 bases at V and 8 bases at J, with 6 bases in the middle. The DNA of the CDR3 is TGTGCCAGCAGCTTACAGGGAGAAAAACTGTTTTTT. Amino acids: CASSLQGEKLFF.

The chain has TRBV10-3 and TRBJ2-7, with 11 bases lining up with TRBD1. V trimming: 2 bases; J trimming: 9 bases; junction bases outside the gene matches: 6. The germline V gene has CDR1 ENHRY and CDR2 SYGVKD. The CDR3 runs 14 residues. The chain's CDR3 is CAISEGQGARGQYF. CDR3 nucleotides: TGTGCCATCAGTGAGGGACAGGGGGCCCGCGGGCAGTACTTC.

This clone was recorded a few times. The chain uses TRBV25-1 and TRBJ1-2; possible D gene TRBD1, 5 bases. The ends were cut back, 2 bases at V and 3 bases at J, with 13 bases in the middle. The CDR3 runs to 15 residues. Germline-derived CDR1 and CDR2 are MGHDK and SYGVNS. CDR3 in amino acids: CASSEAGVGYYGYTF. The CDR3 DNA sequence: TGTGCCAGCAGTGAAGCGGGGGTAGGGTACTATGGCTACACCTTC.

The chain couples TRBV28 to TRBJ2-3, with 9 bases lining up with TRBD1. The CDR3 is made up of 20 amino acids. Germline CDR1 is MDHEN and CDR2 is SYDVKM. Trimming cost V 4 bases and J 5 bases; bases outside gene matches: 22. The CDR3 DNA sequence: TGTGCCAGCAGTTATGAGGGGACAGGGATCGTAAGGTCGAGGGAAGATACGCAGTATTTT. It specifies CASSYEGTGIVRSREDTQYF.

The CDR3 DNA reads as TGTGCCAGCAGTTTTTCCCGGGACACTGAAGCTTTCTTT. Translation gives CASSFSRDTEAFF. The chain joins TRBV6-5 to TRBJ1-1; D is unclear. V gave up 4 bases and J gave up 3 bases, with 9 bases separating them. Germline CDR1 is MNHEY and CDR2 is SVGAGI. This CDR3 has 13 residues.

This sequence joins TRBV2 and TRBJ2-7, with TRBD1 identical over 7 bases. The ends lost 0 bases at V and 4 bases at J; junction bases unmatched: 6. The germline gives CDR1 SNHLY, CDR2 FYNNEI. This CDR3 spans 15 amino acids. The CDR3 nucleotides are TGTGCCAGCAGTGAAGCTCCAGGGGGACCTTACGAGCAGTACTTC. Its protein product is CASSEAPGGPYEQYF.

The chain combines TRBV7-9 with TRBJ2-1; TRBD1 aligns across 7 bases. Trimming cost V 10 bases and J 1 base; bases outside gene matches: 4. The CDR3 is 13 residues long. Per germline, CDR1 SEHNR and CDR2 FQNEAQ (reference sequence). The chain's CDR3 is CATMDRSYNEQFF. The DNA for the CDR3 is TGTGCCACTATGGACAGGTCCTACAATGAGCAGTTCTTC.

Here the CDR3 reads CASSPVTTSGRADFYNEQFF. The CDR3 DNA reads TGCGCCAGCAGCCCCGTGACGACTAGCGGGAGGGCCGATTTCTACAATGAGCAGTTCTTC. The rearrangement links TRBV5-1 to TRBJ2-1, with TRBD2 matching 14 bases. The CDR3 loop spans 20 amino acids. V lost 4 bases, J lost 3 bases, and 15 bases stayed unmatched. The germline CDR1 and CDR2 sequences are SGHRS and YFSETQ.

The J gene is TRBJ2-7, the V gene TRBV3-1 (or the pseudogene TRBV3-2); the match to TRBD1 covers 7 bases. Germline loops: CDR1 LGHDT, CDR2 YNNKEL (reference sequence). With 1 base clipped from V and 9 bases from J, the junction kept 9 bases outside the gene matches. CDR3 length: 14 amino acids. CDR3 bases: TGTGCCAGCAGCCAAGTGGGACAGACCACTGGGCAGTACTTC. Translated, it gives CASSQVGQTTGQYF.

The V gene is TRBV4-2, the J gene TRBJ2-7, with 10 bases fitting TRBD2. The CDR3 length is 15 residues. The V and J ends lost 1 base and 3 bases, in that order; junction bases with no gene match: 3. Germline CDR1 LGHNA, CDR2 YNFKEQ. CDR3 nucleotide sequence: TGTGCCAGCAGCCAAGGGGCTAGCGGGAGCTACGAGCAGTACTTC. Protein product: CASSQGASGSYEQYF.

This clone was counted a few times. The CDR3 region is CASSQDEGLAGPMGDEQYF. The DNA of the CDR3 is TGTGCCAGCAGCCAAGATGAAGGACTAGCGGGACCGATGGGGGACGAGCAGTACTTC. This rearrangement joins TRBV3-1 (or the pseudogene TRBV3-2) to TRBJ2-7; 12 nucleotides align to TRBD2. The CDR3 contains 19 residues. V lost 0 bases to trimming and J lost 5 bases; unmatched junction nucleotides: 14. Germline V gene lookup returns CDR1 LGHDT and CDR2 YNNKEL (reference sequence).

In nucleotides, the CDR3 is TGCGCCAGCAGCCTCCGGGGGGACGTCGGAGCTTTCTTT. This codes for CASSLRGDVGAFF. The gene calls are TRBV5-1 and TRBJ1-1; tentative D call: TRBD1 (5 bases). From germline, CDR1 is SGHRS and CDR2 YFSETQ. This CDR3 is built from 13 residues. Trimming shortened V by 4 bases and J by 10 bases, and 17 bases separated the two germline ends.

The chain is built from TRBV7-6 and TRBJ2-2; 10 bases match TRBD1. With 4 bases clipped from V and 6 bases from J, the junction kept 11 bases outside the gene matches. The CDR3 runs to 17 residues. Germline CDR1 reads SGHVS; CDR2 reads FNYEAQ. The CDR3 reads CASSSLGQGTRAGELFF. The CDR3 nucleotides are TGTGCCAGCAGCTCCTTGGGACAGGGGACGCGGGCCGGGGAGCTGTTTTTT.

CDR3 residues: CASFLSSASNYEQYV. CDR3 in DNA: TGTGCCAGCTTCTTGTCTTCGGCTAGTAACTACGAGCAGTACGTC. V is TRBV2 and J is TRBJ2-7, with unresolved D. The germline V and J ends were trimmed by 8 bases and 3 bases, with 20 bases remaining between them. The CDR3 loop spans 15 amino acids. The germline CDR1 and CDR2 sequences are SNHLY and FYNNEI.

The CDR3 is CASSQVPGQDGELFF. CDR3 nucleotide sequence: TGCGCCAGCAGCCAAGTACCGGGACAAGACGGGGAGCTGTTTTTT. The V call is TRBV4-3, the J call TRBJ2-2, with D tentatively TRBD1 (6 bases). CDR1 is LGHNA, CDR2 YSLEER, per germline. There are 15 residues in the CDR3. V dropped 1 base and J dropped 7 bases, with 13 bases sitting between them.

V gene TRBV9 combines with J gene TRBJ2-3; D is possibly TRBD2 (6 bases). The CDR3 runs to 14 residues. V gave up 6 bases and J gave up 1 base, with 12 bases separating them. Germline V gene data show CDR1 as SGDLS and CDR2 as YYNGEE. CDR3 in amino acids: CASNLGTGTDTQYF. In DNA form, the CDR3 reads TGTGCCAGCAATCTAGGGACTGGCACAGATACGCAGTATTTT.

V and J are TRBV7-9 and TRBJ1-1, with D tentatively TRBD1 (6 bases). V was clipped by 5 bases and J by 2 bases, with 15 bases between them. This CDR3 comprises 15 residues. Germline V gene data show CDR1 as SEHNR and CDR2 as FQNEAQ (reference sequence). The CDR3 nucleotides read TGTGCCAGCAGCGACCGGGCGGGGGCAAACACTGAAGCTTTCTTT. It encodes CASSDRAGANTEAFF. Full variable domain (outside the CDR3, taken from reference TRBV7-9 and TRBJ1-1): DTGVSQNPRHKITKRGQNVTFRCDPISEHNRLYWYRQTLGQGPEFLTYFQNEAQLEKSRLLSDRFSAERPKGSFSTLEIQRTEQGDSAMYLCASSDRAGANTEAFFGQGTRLTVV.